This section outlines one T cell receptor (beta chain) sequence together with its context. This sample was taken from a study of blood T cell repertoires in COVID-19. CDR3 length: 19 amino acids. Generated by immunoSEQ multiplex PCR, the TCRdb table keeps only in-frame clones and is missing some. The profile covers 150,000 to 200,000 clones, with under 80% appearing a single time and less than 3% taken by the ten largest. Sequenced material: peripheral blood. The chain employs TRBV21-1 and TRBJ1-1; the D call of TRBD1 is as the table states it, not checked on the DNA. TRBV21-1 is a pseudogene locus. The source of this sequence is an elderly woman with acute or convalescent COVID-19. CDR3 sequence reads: CASSKVVLFSGQKLTEAFF. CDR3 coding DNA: TGTGCCAGCAGCAAAGTCGTTCTTTTTTCGGGACAGAAGTTAACTGAAGCTTTCTTT.